This T cell receptor beta chain was recorded in a study of cytomegalovirus exposure and HLA in healthy donors. Study-level points and caveats: Donors were assumed by presence/absence analyses to have roughly uniform sequencing depth.

Both 60 Vbeta primers and 13 Jbeta primers went into the PCR. The data were produced by immunoSEQ multiplex PCR, yet TCRdb's version contains in-frame clones alone and is incomplete. The top ten clones hold roughly 5.6% of a sample with about 120,000 clones, around 85% of them seen once. Regarding this clone: What it recognizes is unknown.

V lost 4 bases and J lost 5; bases outside the gene matches: 16. Germline CDR1 SGHRS, CDR2 YFSETQ. The CDR3 contains 18 residues. Sequencing input: PBMCs. The TCR originated in a man aged 25 to 40 in good health and CMV-seropositive. The rearrangement uses TRBV5-1 and TRBJ2-1, with 9 bases matching TRBD2. CDR3 region: CASSPKTVLAGRDNEQFF. The CDR3 coding sequence is TGCGCCAGCAGCCCCAAGACCGTCCTAGCGGGGAGAGACAATGAGCAGTTCTTC.